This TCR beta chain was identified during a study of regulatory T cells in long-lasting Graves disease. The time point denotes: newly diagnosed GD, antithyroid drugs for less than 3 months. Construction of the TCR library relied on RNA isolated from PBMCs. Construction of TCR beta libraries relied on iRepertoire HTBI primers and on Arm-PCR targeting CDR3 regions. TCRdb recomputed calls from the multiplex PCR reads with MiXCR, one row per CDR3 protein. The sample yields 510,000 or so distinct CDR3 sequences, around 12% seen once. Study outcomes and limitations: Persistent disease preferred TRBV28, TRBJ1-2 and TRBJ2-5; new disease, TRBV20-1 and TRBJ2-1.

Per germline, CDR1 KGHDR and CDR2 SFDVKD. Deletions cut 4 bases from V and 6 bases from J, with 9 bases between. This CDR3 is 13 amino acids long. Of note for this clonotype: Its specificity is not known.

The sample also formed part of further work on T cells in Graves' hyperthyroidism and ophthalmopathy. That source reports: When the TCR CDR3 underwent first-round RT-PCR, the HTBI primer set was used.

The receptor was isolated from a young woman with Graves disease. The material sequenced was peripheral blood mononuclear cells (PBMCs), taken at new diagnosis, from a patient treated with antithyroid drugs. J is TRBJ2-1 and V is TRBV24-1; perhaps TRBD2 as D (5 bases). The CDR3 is CATSDHGLNEQFF. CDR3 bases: TGTGCCACCAGTGACCACGGACTCAATGAGCAGTTCTTC.